This paragraph reports one T cell receptor beta chain. No antigen is known for it. This entry is derived from a study of beta chain features in type 1 diabetes. As for the study in general: Examination of sorted cells across all samples involved around 110 million cells. Study-level points and caveats: Although PCR might favor shorter templates, it would do so equally in patients and controls. Patients showed naive, central memory and Treg TCRB repertoires that appeared more similar than those of healthy donors. Shortening of TCRB CDR3s, moderate but significant, appeared in all four CD4+ subsets of Type 1 diabetes patients.

The germline V gene has CDR1 SGHRS and CDR2 YFSETQ. The CDR3 has 13 residues. The J segment lost 8 bases and the V segment lost 0 bases, leaving 4 bases of the junction unmatched. TCRB transcripts that were expressed got sequenced, as all of the isolated RNA had been reverse transcribed. The table came from immunoSEQ multiplex PCR; TCRdb's copy has only in-frame clones and leaves some out. Of some 350,000 clones detected, about 13% appear once; the ten largest clones hold approximately 0.016%. The chain recombines TRBV5-1 with TRBJ1-1; 7 positions agree with TRBD1. The sequenced material came from naive CD4+ T cells from blood. The TCR was taken from a woman under 30 with type 1 diabetes. CDR3 residues: CASSLALDREAFF. CDR3 bases: TGCGCCAGCAGCTTGGCCCTGGACAGGGAAGCTTTCTTT.